This T cell receptor beta chain was obtained from a study of Graves' ophthalmopathy and Graves' hyperthyroidism listed by TCRdb under 2018. Notes on the research overall: Peripheral blood samples were taken at the time of initial diagnosis, before any treatment was given. The study used signatures of the TCR beta repertoire to tell Graves' ophthalmopathy apart from Graves' hyperthyroidism and to predict which patients would progress to ophthalmopathy. In total, approximately 140 blood samples were TCR-sequenced: fewer than 50 ophthalmopathy, some 75 hyperthyroidism and about 17 hyperthyroidism-to-ophthalmopathy patients. To explore V-J signatures distinguishing ophthalmopathy from hyperthyroidism, a discovery set of under 110 patients (43 ophthalmopathy, roughly 56 stable hyperthyroidism) was enrolled. For independent validation, a separate cohort was made up of around 19 hyperthyroidism patients plus 17 patients who later progressed from hyperthyroidism to ophthalmopathy. In more than five hyperthyroidism patients, T-cell repertoires of thyroid tissue and blood were compared. Following sampling, methimazole starting at 30 mg daily was administered to hyperthyroidism patients, and high-dose intravenous methylprednisolone was administered to ophthalmopathy patients. For training and testing, the 100 or so patients in the discovery cohort were randomly divided in a 7:3 ratio.

V is shortened by 3 bases, J by 3 bases, and the region joining them spans 12 bases. CDR1 and CDR2 (SNHLY, FYNNEI) derive from the germline V gene. From the cysteine through the phenylalanine, the CDR3 covers 15 amino acids. Of the read, only the CDR3 DNA is kept; its 45 bases are in frame from base 1. TCR beta CDR3 regions were amplified from RNA transcripts for repertoire sequencing. The first round of RT-PCR was done with HTBI primers and the Qiagen OneStep RT-PCR kit, and was followed by a second round of multiplex PCR, then size selection and purification. Sequencing of the libraries was carried out on an Illumina HiSeq2000 in paired-end mode with 100 bp reads. On the study's bioinformatics: SOAPnuke was used for read processing, and reads with adapters, uncalled bases, a mean Phred below 15, or no exact constant-primer or identifier match were discarded. COPE v1.2.5 was used to merge the high-quality paired reads. Unique nucleotide sequences were defined as clonotypes and aligned to IMGT TRB V, D and J references using MiTCR v1.1. The analysis was limited to V-J combinations with a frequency above 0.0001, which together covered roughly 99% of the repertoires. A TCR clonal expansion and chaos score per V-J combination was defined as the ratio of F50 clonal expansion to chaos observed in the TCRdist matrix. Welch's t-statistics and random forest were used to reduce the features to 10 to 15 V-J combinations, which were then used as input to a naive Bayes classifier. Thyroid-blood repertoire similarity was quantified with the Morisita-Horn index. TCRdb trimmed the raw reads at Q25, called clones with MiXCR and kept productive beta chains. CDR3 protein duplicates are merged, each entry listing the most common genes and DNA. The V and J calls here are based on TCRdb, not the publication. The sample includes 450,000 or so distinct CDR3 sequences, with 13% to 15% observed a single time. 8% to 10% of the sample is held by the ten biggest clonotypes.

The ophthalmopathy patients had moderately to severely active disease, with a Clinical Activity Score of 3 or higher, a NOSPECS grade of 4 or higher, and a disease duration of less than 3 months. Patients with other autoimmune diseases, uncontrolled infections, pregnancy or lactation were excluded. Diagnosis was based on clinical symptoms, serum thyroxine, TRAb, thyroid ultrasound and orbital computed tomography. Ficoll-Paque density gradient centrifugation was used to isolate PBMCs from about 10 ml of fresh peripheral blood. Trizol reagent was used to extract the total RNA, and its quality was then checked on an Agilent 2100 Bioanalyzer. Points on this clonotype: The specificity of this receptor is unknown. Within one base of it there is no much larger clone, and no base qualities were kept.

The investigation overall reported the following: No statistical method was used to set the sample size in advance, and the investigators knew which group each participant was assigned to. In validation, the model predicted ophthalmopathy progression with over 60% sensitivity and 72% to 80% specificity; some twelve predicted patients were CT-confirmed with GO in a median of around 6 months. Most of the expanded thyroid clonotypes with a frequency above 0.001 were also detected in blood, and it was suggested that the thyroid immune response may be reflected by blood repertoires. Ophthalmopathy was separated from stable hyperthyroidism by the 13-signature model with about 89% sensitivity and 81% to 84% specificity in cross-validation and with 80%/75% in the test set.

Material: blood. The source of this sequence is a woman aged 25 to 39 with Graves' ophthalmopathy. Donor details come from another sample of the same person, matched by shared clones. This chain is built from TRBV2 and TRBJ1-5; no D gene is confidently identified. The bases are TGTGCCAGCAGTGACTTTTTGATCCCCAATCAGCCCCAGCATTTT. Its product reads: CASSDFLIPNQPQHF. Outside the CDR3, residues come from the reference TRBV2 and TRBJ1-5 proteins, so the full variable domain is: EPEVTQTPSHQVTQMGQEVILRCVPISNHLYFYWYRQILGQKVEFLVSFYNNEISEKSEIFDDQFSVERPDGSNFTLKIRSTKLEDSAMYFCASSDFLIPNQPQHFGDGTRLSIL.